The sequence of this T cell receptor beta chain was determined in a study of identical twins. Addition of a universal primer site occurred through template switching, and cDNA carried unique molecular identifiers. A single record per CDR3 protein comes from TCRdb applying MiXCR to the 5' RACE reads. Among approximately 600,000 distinct CDR3 sequences listed, 7% to 7.5% were seen once. This clonotype was detected many times. The CDR3 consists of 13 residues. V dropped 7 bases and J dropped 4; count of bases not matched to a gene: 6. The germline V gene has CDR1 DFQATT and CDR2 SNEGSKA (reference sequence). These data were likewise used in another study, on yellow fever vaccine responses in identical twins.

The TCR sequence derives from a young woman in good health. The sequenced sample was PBMCs. The V and J genes are TRBV20-1 and TRBJ1-4; 7 nucleotides align to TRBD1. Here the CDR3 reads CSGSTGLNEKLFF. The CDR3 nucleotides read TGCAGTGGTTCGACAGGGCTTAATGAAAAACTGTTTTTT.